The present T cell receptor (beta chain) was sequenced within a study of blood T cell repertoires in COVID-19. Study-wide background: Samples of COVID-19 (acute and convalescent) were obtained from the United States, Italy and Spain. PBMCs, B-cell-depleted T cells, or T cells were the source of the cDNA or gDNA that made up the material.

One Seattle source followed patients from active infection through their disease course. The germline V gene encodes CDR1 SGHAT and CDR2 FQNNGV. V was clipped by 1 base and J by 2 bases, with 12 bases between them. The length of the CDR3 is 16 residues. Per the authors' pipeline: Reference gene primer amplification yielded estimated nucleated cell counts. Libraries were prepared by immunoSEQ multiplex PCR; TCRdb keeps only in-frame clonotypes and omits some of them. That table is the source of V, J and clone size, and D and trimming were worked out from the DNA. The repertoire holds roughly 300,000 clones, 84% seen once, with almost 1.5% in the top ten.

The chain carries TRBV11-2 and TRBJ1-3, with D hard to call. This TCR derives from a human donor with COVID-19, enrolled during active disease. The donor label of this sample is uncertain. Sequenced input: peripheral blood. The CDR3 nucleotides are TGTGCCAGCAGCTTAGGGCCCGTCGGGGCTGGAAACACCATATATTTT. Protein product: CASSLGPVGAGNTIYF. The variable domain in full, completed from reference TRBV11-2 and TRBJ1-3, reads EAGVAQSPRYKIIEKRQSVAFWCNPISGHATLYWYQQILGQGPKLLIQFQNNGVVDDSQLPKDRFSAERLKGVDSTLKIQPAKLEDSAVYLCASSLGPVGAGNTIYFGEGSWLTVV.